This TCR beta chain was profiled in a study of identical twins. Regarding the study as a whole: There was more out-of-frame TCR alpha sharing in monozygotic twins than models estimated. Out-of-frame beta sequences exhibited a weaker degree of excess twin sharing. The study drew conclusions from cross-sectional statistical analysis, not from following the same donors.

The germline CDR1 and CDR2 sequences are DFQATT and SNEGSKA (reference sequence). The trim removed 0 bases at V and 6 bases at J, leaving 4 bases unmatched. The CDR3 spans 14 residues. TCRdb redid the calling of the 5' RACE reads with MiXCR, one entry per CDR3 protein. The repertoire holds 1.5 million to 2 million distinct CDR3 sequences, with less than 40% as singletons. To note about this clonotype: The antigen is not known.

All donors comprised healthy Caucasians. This sequence joins TRBV20-1 and TRBJ2-3; 9 bases match TRBD2. The sample was cord blood. This sequence was found in a newborn girl in good health. The CDR3 is CSARDSGRWDTQYF. DNA for the CDR3: TGCAGTGCTAGAGATAGCGGGAGATGGGATACGCAGTATTTT.